The 23 T cell receptor beta chains below all came from one sample that was sequenced in a study of T cells after yellow fever vaccination. TCRdb re-analysed the 5' RACE reads in MiXCR, keeping a single row per CDR3 protein. The table shows some 320,000 distinct CDR3 sequences, with 8.5% to 9% occurring only once. This material consisted of PBMCs, taken on the day of the first yellow fever vaccination. These receptors were taken from a man between 18 and 29 years old who received the YFV17D yellow fever vaccine.

The gene calls are TRBV2 and TRBJ1-5, with D perhaps matching TRBD1 (6 bases). The CDR3 extends over 15 amino acids. V lost 4 bases and J 0 bases, leaving 10 bases between the germline ends. CDR1 and CDR2 (germline): SNHLY, FYNNEI. Here the CDR3 reads CASSGTVYSNQPQHF. The CDR3 DNA is TGTGCCAGCAGTGGGACAGTTTATAGCAATCAGCCCCAGCATTTT.

In this sample, this clonotype turned up many times. The chain uses TRBV4-3 and TRBJ1-1; possible D gene TRBD1, 5 bases. V was shortened by 0 bases and J by 2 bases, with 16 bases between the two germline ends. CDR1 and CDR2 from the germline V gene are LGHNA and YSLEER. The CDR3 length is 17 residues. The CDR3 region is CASSQEGFGGDNTEAFF. In DNA, the CDR3 is TGCGCCAGCAGCCAAGAAGGCTTTGGAGGGGATAACACTGAAGCTTTCTTT.

This clonotype has only a few counts. The chain joins TRBV3-1 to TRBJ1-2; maybe TRBD1 (6 bases). The CDR3 length is 12 residues. In germline, CDR1 is LGHDT, CDR2 YNNKEL (reference sequence). Between the trimmed V and J ends, which lost 1 base and 6 bases, there was a span of 6 bases. The CDR3 DNA reads as TGTGCCAGCAGCCAAGCAGGGGATGGCTACACCTTC. Amino acid sequence: CASSQAGDGYTF. The variable domain in full, completed from reference TRBV3-1 and TRBJ1-2, reads DTAVSQTPKYLVTQMGNDKSIKCEQNLGHDTMYWYKQDSKKFLKIMFSYNNKELIINETVPNRFSPKSPDKAHLNLHINSLELGDSAVYFCASSQAGDGYTFGSGTRLTVV.

This clonotype has more than one count but fewer than ten. This chain uses TRBV20-1 with TRBJ1-6, with a weak D call TRBD1 (6 bases). The CDR3 has 17 residues. Trimming stripped 0 bases from V and 4 bases from J, with 16 bases between. The V gene's germline CDR1 is DFQATT and CDR2 SNEGSKA (reference sequence). Here the CDR3 DNA reads TGCAGTGCTAGAGAGGAACAGGGTTTCATGTATAATTCACCCCTCCACTTT. It codes for CSAREEQGFMYNSPLHF.

In its sample, this clonotype was seen a few times. The rearrangement links TRBV6-1 to TRBJ2-7; TRBD1 or TRBD2 may be the D gene (5 bases each). V dropped 5 bases and J dropped 1 base, with 12 bases sitting between them. Germline CDR1 and CDR2: MNHNS and SASEGT. The CDR3 spans 14 residues. The CDR3 coding sequence is TGTGCCAGCAGTCAAGGGGACGGTTCCTACGAGCAGTACTTC. This gives the protein CASSQGDGSYEQYF.

This clonotype was detected a few times. This chain uses TRBV6-1 with TRBJ1-4; TRBD1 might be the D (5 bases). Trimming left V 8 bases short and J 7 bases short, with 17 bases between. This CDR3 spans 14 amino acids. Germline CDR1 is MNHNS and CDR2 is SASEGT. CDR3 region: CASGALQRGEKLFF. The CDR3 DNA reads TGTGCCAGCGGGGCGTTACAGCGTGGTGAAAAACTGTTTTTT.

This clonotype was seen at least ten times. V and J are TRBV4-2 and TRBJ1-1; D is perhaps TRBD1 (5 bases). The CDR3 extends over 12 amino acids. From germline, CDR1 is LGHNA and CDR2 YNFKEQ. V shed 7 bases and J shed 6 bases, with 12 bases lying between them. As DNA, the CDR3 is TGTGCCAGCACCGACTGGGGGGCTGAAGCTTTCTTT. This translates into CASTDWGAEAFF.

The chain has TRBV6-2 or TRBV6-3 and TRBJ2-1; D is unresolved. The CDR3 consists of 13 residues. The germline V gene has CDR1 MNHEY and CDR2 SVGEGT. The germline V and J ends were trimmed by 7 bases and 0 bases, with 7 bases remaining between them. The CDR3 protein is CASTVHSYNEQFF. The CDR3 bases are TGTGCCAGCACAGTCCACTCCTACAATGAGCAGTTCTTC.

This clonotype was counted a few times. The CDR3 region has the DNA TGTGCCAGCAGCTTAGCCCCGCCCGGGTACGAGCAGTACTTC. Amino acids: CASSLAPPGYEQYF. This sequence joins TRBV7-2 and TRBJ2-7; D is uncertain. Germline V lookup: CDR1 SGHTA, CDR2 FQGNSA. V lost 0 bases and J lost 4, with 10 bases in between. This CDR3 has 14 amino acids.

The V call is TRBV7-8, the J call TRBJ1-1; tentative D call: TRBD1 (6 bases). Germline V gene lookup returns CDR1 SGHVS and CDR2 FQNEAQ. This CDR3 has 14 amino acids. V was trimmed by 0 bases and J by 7 bases, leaving 12 bases between them. The CDR3 DNA is TGTGCCAGCAGCTTAGCTACAGGGATTGGTGAAGCTTTCTTT. Translated, it gives CASSLATGIGEAFF.

This clonotype was counted at least ten times. The J gene is TRBJ2-7, the V gene TRBV10-2, with TRBD1 matching 10 bases. Germline V gives CDR1 WSHSY, CDR2 SAAADI. The CDR3 runs 16 residues. The junction had 9 bases not matched to a gene; V was cut back by 2 bases and J by 5 bases. Here the CDR3 reads CASSEPGQGIVDEQYF. CDR3 DNA sequence: TGCGCCAGCAGTGAGCCGGGACAGGGGATAGTGGACGAGCAGTACTTC.

This chain uses TRBV5-4 with TRBJ1-3, with D unclear. Germline CDR1 and CDR2: SGHNT and YYREEE (reference sequence). The length of the CDR3 is 14 residues. The ends were cut back, 7 bases at V and 0 bases at J, with 11 bases in the middle. The CDR3 sequence is CASSSTLSGNTIYF. As DNA, the CDR3 is TGTGCCAGCTCTTCGACTCTCTCTGGAAACACCATATATTTT.

This clonotype was observed a few times. The chain recombines TRBV5-8 with TRBJ2-1, with 7 bases fitting TRBD2. Germline V gives CDR1 SGHTS, CDR2 YDEGEE. V lost 3 bases and J lost 0; bases outside the gene matches: 6. CDR3 length: 16 amino acids. CDR3 DNA sequence: TGTGCCAGCAGCTCGCCTCGGGGGGTCTCCTACAATGAGCAGTTCTTC. This encodes CASSSPRGVSYNEQFF.

This clonotype was found a few times. The chain couples TRBV21-1 to TRBJ1-4; no DNA check was done on the table's D call, TRBD1. TRBV21-1 represents a pseudogene. This CDR3 has 22 residues. CDR3 region: CASSKRRIDRGSPRRHNEKLFF. Here the CDR3 DNA reads TGTGCCAGCAGCAAAAGAAGGATTGACAGGGGGTCTCCTCGGCGCCATAATGAAAAACTGTTTTTT.

The chain combines TRBV6-6 with TRBJ2-3; the D is unclear. Between the trimmed V and J ends, which lost 9 bases and 9 bases, there was a span of 19 bases. This CDR3 contains 13 residues. The germline V gene has CDR1 MNHNY and CDR2 SVGAGI (reference sequence). CDR3 DNA: TGTGCCAGTGTGTACGGCGACCGCAGCACGCAGTATTTT. Translated, it gives CASVYGDRSTQYF.

This clonotype was seen more than once but under ten times. J is TRBJ1-2 and V is TRBV4-3; D remains ambiguous. Trimming left V 0 bases short and J 2 bases short, with 10 bases between. The CDR3 spans 15 residues. Germline CDR1 LGHNA, CDR2 YSLEER. The CDR3 loop reads CASSQDLRPNYGYTF. DNA of the CDR3: TGCGCCAGCAGCCAAGATCTCCGGCCCAACTATGGCTACACCTTC.

The CDR3 DNA reads as TGTGCCAGCACCCTGGTTGAGCAGTTCTTC. Its translation is CASTLVEQFF. This chain connects TRBV5-4 to TRBJ2-1; D is unresolved. V was shortened by 6 bases and J by 9 bases, with 7 bases between the two germline ends. The CDR3 length is 10 residues. From germline, CDR1 is SGHNT and CDR2 YYREEE (reference sequence).

This clonotype was seen a few times. The chain uses TRBV5-8 and TRBJ1-6; maybe TRBD1 (6 bases). Germline V gene sequence: CDR1 SGHTS, CDR2 YDEGEE. The CDR3 consists of 15 residues. Trimming removed 3 bases from V and 6 bases from J, with 13 bases in between. The CDR3 bases are TGTGCCAGCAGCTCCTTCGGGGGCGGTAATTCACCCCTCCACTTT. This translates into CASSSFGGGNSPLHF.

This clonotype was counted between two and nine times. The V call is TRBV3-1, the J call TRBJ2-6, with D unclear. V lost 0 bases and J 3 bases, leaving 12 bases between the germline ends. Germline V gene data show CDR1 as LGHDT and CDR2 as YNNKEL (reference sequence). The CDR3 is 17 residues long. The CDR3 DNA sequence: TGTGCCAGCAGCCAAGAGAGGTCGGGTGGTGGGGCCAACGTCCTGACTTTC. Protein product: CASSQERSGGGANVLTF.

This clonotype was seen at least ten times. The chain links TRBV11-2 to TRBJ1-1; D unclear. The germline V gene has CDR1 SGHAT and CDR2 FQNNGV. Trimming took off 5 bases at V and 1 base at J, with 8 bases between the two ends. The CDR3 covers 13 residues. In DNA, the CDR3 is TGTGCCAGCAGCACCTTGGGGAACACTGAAGCTTTCTTT. It translates to CASSTLGNTEAFF.

The chain is built from TRBV7-2 and TRBJ1-6, with D possibly being TRBD1 (5 bases). This CDR3 is built from 14 residues. V lost 2 bases, J lost 14 bases, and 16 bases lay in between. The germline V gene has CDR1 SGHTA and CDR2 FQGNSA. The CDR3 DNA reads as TGTGCCAGCAGCTTATACGGAGGGGTAGGGACCCTCCACTTT. Protein: CASSLYGGVGTLHF. Full variable domain (outside the CDR3, taken from reference TRBV7-2 and TRBJ1-6): GAGVSQSPSNKVTEKGKDVELRCDPISGHTALYWYRQSLGQGLEFLIYFQGNSAPDKSGLPSDRFSAERTGGSVSTLTIQRTQQEDSAVYLCASSLYGGVGTLHFGNGTRLTVT.

This clonotype was found many times. CDR3 region: CSARVQGSYEQYF. In nucleotides, the CDR3 is TGCAGTGCTAGAGTGCAGGGATCCTACGAGCAGTACTTC. The rearrangement uses TRBV20-1 and TRBJ2-7, with TRBD1 as a possible D gene (5 bases). V shed 1 base and J shed 1 base, with 8 bases lying between them. The V gene's germline CDR1 is DFQATT and CDR2 SNEGSKA (reference sequence). This CDR3 region has 13 residues.

CDR3 sequence reads: CASSFGVGGEQFF. The CDR3 DNA reads as TGTGCCAGCAGCTTCGGGGTTGGTGGTGAGCAGTTCTTC. V and J are TRBV7-2 and TRBJ2-1; TRBD2 might be the D (5 bases). Trimming removed 3 bases from V and 9 bases from J, with 12 bases in between. Per germline, CDR1 SGHTA and CDR2 FQGNSA. This CDR3 contains 13 residues.